Listed here are 25 T cell receptor beta chains from one sample, sequenced in a study of blood T cell repertoires in COVID-19. The data were produced by immunoSEQ multiplex PCR, yet TCRdb's version contains in-frame clones alone and is incomplete. The sample holds some 220,000 clones, about nine tenths seen once. Sequenced sample: PBMCs or T cells enriched from blood (not recorded which). These receptor sequences come from a woman between 40 and 55 years old with acute COVID-19.

The gene calls are TRBV6-4 and TRBJ1-1, with D perhaps matching TRBD1 (6 bases). Germline values: CDR1 MRHNA, CDR2 SNTAGT. CDR3 length: 13 residues. With 0 bases removed from V and 5 bases from J, the gap between germline ends came to 7 bases. The CDR3 nucleotides are TGTGCCAGCAGTGACTCGAGGGGGACTGAAGCTTTCTTT. It codes for CASSDSRGTEAFF.

This rearrangement joins TRBV6-5 to TRBJ1-1; D gene unclear. There are 12 residues in the CDR3. Per germline, CDR1 MNHEY and CDR2 SVGAGI. Trimming cost V 5 bases and J 8 bases, with 12 bases left between them. The CDR3 region has the DNA TGTGCCAGCAGTCAACCCCCAGGCGAAGCTTTCTTT. This gives the protein CASSQPPGEAFF.

The chain recombines TRBV2 with TRBJ1-1; possible D gene TRBD1, 6 bases. The germline CDR1 and CDR2 sequences are SNHLY and FYNNEI. The CDR3 totals 14 residues. The V gene lost 3 bases and the J gene lost 3 bases, with 11 bases spanning the gap. CDR3 DNA: TGTGCCAGCAGTGAGGAGAAGGGGGACACTGAAGCTTTCTTT. It yields the protein CASSEEKGDTEAFF.

In this sample, this clone turned up once. The gene calls are TRBV5-1 and TRBJ1-1; D may be TRBD1 (5 bases). This CDR3 contains 11 residues. Germline CDR1 is SGHRS and CDR2 is YFSETQ. Trimming left V 4 bases short and J 7 bases short, with 8 bases between. This CDR3 reads CASSGGVEAFF. The CDR3 region has the DNA TGCGCCAGCAGCGGAGGGGTTGAAGCTTTCTTT.

This chain's CDR3 is CASSSPGTGGMGAFF. For the CDR3, the DNA is TGTGCCAGCAGCTCCCCCGGGACAGGGGGCATGGGGGCTTTCTTT. The chain recombines TRBV6-2 or TRBV6-3 with TRBJ1-1; 12 bases align to TRBD1. Germline V gives CDR1 MNHEY, CDR2 SVGEGT. This CDR3 has 15 residues. Unmatched junction bases numbered 13, after V lost 6 bases and J lost 11 bases.

This chain uses TRBV9 with TRBJ2-1, with 8 bases identical to TRBD2. Trimming removed 0 bases from V and 2 bases from J; junction bases left unmatched: 10. The CDR3 length is 18 residues. The germline CDR1 and CDR2 sequences are SGDLS and YYNGEE. The CDR3 reads CASSVADGGASPYNEQFF. The CDR3 coding sequence is TGTGCCAGCAGCGTAGCCGACGGGGGGGCCTCCCCCTACAATGAGCAGTTCTTC.

The chain uses TRBV13 and TRBJ2-1; 10 bases match TRBD1. The CDR3 is 14 residues long. Germline CDR1 reads PRHDT; CDR2 reads FYEKMQ (reference sequence). Losses at the gene ends were 4 bases for V and 7 bases for J; bases not matched to a gene: 4. The CDR3 bases are TGTGCCAGCAGCTCGGACAGGGGGATGAATGAGCAGTTCTTC. Its protein is CASSSDRGMNEQFF.

V is TRBV25-1 and J is TRBJ2-1; 13 bases agree with TRBD2. CDR3 length equals 16 residues. From germline, CDR1 is MGHDK and CDR2 SYGVNS. The ends lost 1 base at V and 5 bases at J; junction bases unmatched: 2. The CDR3 region has the DNA TGTGCCAGCAGTGAATCGGGACTAGCGGGGCACAATGAGCAGTTCTTC. This gives the protein CASSESGLAGHNEQFF. Using reference TRBV25-1 and TRBJ2-1 for the parts outside the CDR3, the full variable domain is EADIYQTPRYLVIGTGKKITLECSQTMGHDKMYWYQQDPGMELHLIHYSYGVNSTEKGDLSSESTVSRIRTEHFPLTLESARPSHTSQYLCASSESGLAGHNEQFFGPGTRLTVL.

The V and J genes are TRBV3-1 (or the pseudogene TRBV3-2) and TRBJ1-4; D call uncertain. Germline V CDR1 and CDR2: LGHDT, YNNKEL (reference sequence). V gave up 0 bases and J gave up 4 bases, with 12 bases separating them. The CDR3 consists of 16 residues. The CDR3 loop is CASSQDLGQINEKLFF. For the CDR3, the DNA is TGTGCCAGCAGCCAAGATCTTGGGCAGATTAATGAAAAACTGTTTTTT.

This chain links TRBV15 with TRBJ2-1, with D possibly matching TRBD1 (5 bases). This CDR3 has 13 residues. Germline lookup yields CDR1 LNHNV and CDR2 YYDKDF (reference sequence). The V and J ends lost 0 bases and 10 bases respectively, with 10 bases between them. The CDR3 DNA is TGTGCCACCAGCAGAGATCAGAAGGGGGAGCAGTTCTTC. Protein product: CATSRDQKGEQFF.

This chain links TRBV27 with TRBJ1-1, with D unclear. The germline gives CDR1 MNHEY, CDR2 SMNVEV (reference sequence). V was pared by 5 bases and J by 5 bases, with 12 bases between. The CDR3 spans 13 residues. The CDR3 reads CASSPLTGTEAFF. The DNA of the CDR3 is TGTGCCAGCAGTCCACTGACGGGGACTGAAGCTTTCTTT.

The chain carries TRBV5-1 and TRBJ1-1; a weak D match, TRBD1 (5 bases). Trimming took off 0 bases at V and 4 bases at J, with 13 bases between the two ends. The CDR3 is 15 residues long. Germline CDR1 and CDR2: SGHRS and YFSETQ. The CDR3 region has the DNA TGCGCCAGCAGCTTGGGTTCAGGGTTGGCCACTGAAGCTTTCTTT. It yields the protein CASSLGSGLATEAFF.

V is TRBV19 and J is TRBJ1-2, with 7 positions matching TRBD1. Trimming removed 1 base from V and 2 bases from J; junction bases left unmatched: 4. CDR3 length: 15 residues. Germline CDR1 reads LNHDA; CDR2 reads SQIVND (reference sequence). The chain's CDR3 is CASSIGDSLNYGYTF. As DNA, the CDR3 is TGTGCCAGTAGTATAGGGGACAGTCTAAACTATGGCTACACCTTC.

This sequence joins TRBV24-1 and TRBJ2-2; a weak D match, TRBD2 (5 bases). CDR3 size: 15 residues. The germline V gene has CDR1 KGHDR and CDR2 SFDVKD. The ends were cut back, 4 bases at V and 8 bases at J, with 16 bases in the middle. CDR3 protein: CATSDQTRTAGELFF. DNA of the CDR3: TGTGCCACCAGTGACCAAACCAGGACTGCGGGGGAGCTGTTTTTT.

J is TRBJ2-2 and V is TRBV24-1; 12 positions agree with TRBD2. The V segment lost 3 bases and the J segment 7 bases; nucleotides outside the gene matches: 5. Germline V gives CDR1 KGHDR, CDR2 SFDVKD. The length of the CDR3 is 16 residues. In DNA, the CDR3 is TGTGCCACCAGTGATGCTAGCGGGGGGGCGATCGGGGAGCTGTTTTTT. Translation gives CATSDASGGAIGELFF.

This clone appeared a single time. The chain has TRBV5-1 and TRBJ2-7; D may be TRBD1 (6 bases). V was cut by 1 base and J by 4 bases, with 15 bases left in between. This CDR3 spans 15 amino acids. Germline CDR1 SGHRS, CDR2 YFSETQ. The CDR3 nucleotides are TGCGCCAGCAGCTTGTTCCCCGGGACACAGTACGAGCAGTACTTC. Encoded protein: CASSLFPGTQYEQYF.

The J gene is TRBJ2-2, the V gene TRBV7-3; D is possibly TRBD1 (5 bases). The germline V and J ends were trimmed by 4 bases and 2 bases, with 17 bases remaining between them. Germline V gene lookup returns CDR1 SGHTA and CDR2 FQGTGA. The CDR3 length is 17 residues. In nucleotides, the CDR3 is TGTGCCAGCAGCTCCCAAACCCCAGGGTTAAACACCGGGGAGCTGTTTTTT. The encoded protein is CASSSQTPGLNTGELFF.

This chain uses TRBV5-6 with TRBJ1-1, with D perhaps matching TRBD1 (6 bases). The CDR3 has 14 amino acids. CDR1 is SGHDT, CDR2 YYEEEE, per germline. Trimming removed 5 bases from V and 2 bases from J, with 13 bases in between. The CDR3, as DNA: TGTGCCAGCAGTAGGGGGACCAAAAACACTGAAGCTTTCTTT. This sequence encodes CASSRGTKNTEAFF.

The CDR3 nucleotides read TGTGCCAGCCATTCAGGCAGGACCTACGAGCAGTACTTC. Amino acids: CASHSGRTYEQYF. V and J are TRBV7-2 and TRBJ2-7; no firm D call. The V gene lost 8 bases and the J gene lost 2 bases, with 13 bases spanning the gap. Looked up from germline, CDR1 is SGHTA and CDR2 is FQGNSA. CDR3 length: 13 amino acids.

This clone was seen only once. This sequence joins TRBV13 and TRBJ1-1; D unresolved. Germline-derived CDR1 and CDR2 are PRHDT and FYEKMQ (reference sequence). V was cut by 3 bases and J by 4 bases, with 15 bases left in between. The length of the CDR3 is 15 residues. The CDR3 sequence is CASSFRVGTGTEAFF. CDR3 DNA sequence: TGTGCCAGCAGCTTTCGGGTAGGTACGGGCACTGAAGCTTTCTTT.

This clone was observed a few times. The J gene is TRBJ1-3, the V gene TRBV9; no clear D gene. Germline CDR1 is SGDLS and CDR2 is YYNGEE. The length of the CDR3 is 16 residues. V was cut by 0 bases and J by 0 bases, with 10 bases left in between. The CDR3 nucleotides are TGTGCCAGCAGCGTAGTCACAGCGGACTCTGGAAACACCATATATTTT. Its protein product is CASSVVTADSGNTIYF.

With regard to this clone: An end of the junction does not agree with germline; a read error may underlie this. CDR3 amino acids: CSALTGLHPEAFF. CDR3 sequence (DNA): TGCAGCGCCCTTACAGGGCTGCATCCTGAGGCTTTCTTT. V gene TRBV29-1 combines with J gene TRBJ1-1, with D possibly TRBD1 on 6 matching bases. The CDR3 is made up of 13 amino acids. CDR1 is SQVTM and CDR2 is ANQGSEA in the germline V gene.

The V gene is TRBV6-5, the J gene TRBJ2-7; 10 nucleotides match TRBD1. The germline V gene encodes CDR1 MNHEY and CDR2 SVGAGI. The CDR3 length is 14 residues. V dropped 6 bases and J dropped 2; count of bases not matched to a gene: 4. CDR3 amino acids: CASSWDRGTYEQYF. The DNA of the CDR3 is TGTGCCAGCAGCTGGGACAGGGGAACCTACGAGCAGTACTTC.

The chain couples TRBV14 to TRBJ2-1, with 11 bases identical to TRBD2. V gave up 4 bases and J gave up 3 bases; unmatched junction bases: 2. The CDR3 spans 15 residues. In germline, CDR1 is SGHDN, CDR2 FVKESK. The CDR3 DNA reads TGTGCCAGCAGCCGGGGACTAGCGGTCTACAATGAGCAGTTCTTC. This codes for CASSRGLAVYNEQFF.

This rearrangement joins TRBV9 to TRBJ2-5, with D tentatively TRBD2 (7 bases). The CDR3 runs 15 residues. CDR1 and CDR2 (germline): SGDLS, YYNGEE. Deletions cut 3 bases from V and 5 bases from J, with 17 bases between. CDR3 coding DNA: TGTGCCAGCAGCGAGGGAGGACTAGGGGGGGAGACCCAGTACTTC. Translation gives CASSEGGLGGETQYF.